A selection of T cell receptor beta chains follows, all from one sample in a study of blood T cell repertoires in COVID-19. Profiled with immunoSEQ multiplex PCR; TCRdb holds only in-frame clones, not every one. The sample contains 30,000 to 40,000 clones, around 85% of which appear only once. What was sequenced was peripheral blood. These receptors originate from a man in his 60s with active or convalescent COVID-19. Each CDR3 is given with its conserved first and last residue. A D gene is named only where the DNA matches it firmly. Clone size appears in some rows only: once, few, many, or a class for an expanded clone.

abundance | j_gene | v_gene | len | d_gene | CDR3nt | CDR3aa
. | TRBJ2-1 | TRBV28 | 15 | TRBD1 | TGTGCCAGCAGCCTTGGACAGGGGTTTCGGAATGAGCAGTTCTTC | CASSLGQGFRNEQFF
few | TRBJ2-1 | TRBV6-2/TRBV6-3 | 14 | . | TGTGCCAGCAGTTACTCGCGCGGGATAAATGAGCAGTTCTTC | CASSYSRGINEQFF
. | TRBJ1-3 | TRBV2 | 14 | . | TGTGCCAGCAGCGGACAAATCTCTGGAAACACCATATATTTT | CASSGQISGNTIYF
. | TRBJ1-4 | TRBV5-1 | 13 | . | TGCGCCAGCAGCTTGGGCGGACAAGGCTTACTGTTTTTT | CASSLGGQGLLFF
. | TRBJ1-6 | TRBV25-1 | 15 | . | TGTGCCAGCAGTAATCGGGGGACTTATAATTCACCCCTCCACTTT | CASSNRGTYNSPLHF
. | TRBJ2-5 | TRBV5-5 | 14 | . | TGTGCCAGCAGCTTGGTTACTAGTAGAGAGACCCAGTACTTC | CASSLVTSRETQYF
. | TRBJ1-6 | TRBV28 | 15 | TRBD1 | TGTGCCAGCAGTCAAGGAGGGACAGGGGTATCACCCCTCCACTTT | CASSQGGTGVSPLHF
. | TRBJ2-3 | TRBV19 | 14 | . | TGTGCCAGTATGTCAGGCAGGGTGGCAGATACGCAGTATTTT | CASMSGRVADTQYF
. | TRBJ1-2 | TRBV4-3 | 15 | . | TGCGCCAGCAGCCAGGAAAACAGGATTAACTATGGCTACACCTTC | CASSQENRINYGYTF
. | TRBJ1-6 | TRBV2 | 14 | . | TGTGCCAGCAGTCAAAGAACTCATAATTCACCCCTCCACTTT | CASSQRTHNSPLHF
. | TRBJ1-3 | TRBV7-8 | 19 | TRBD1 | TGTGCCAGCAGCTCTAGGACAGGGGAGGACTCTTTTCTAGGAAACACCATATATTTT | CASSSRTGEDSFLGNTIYF
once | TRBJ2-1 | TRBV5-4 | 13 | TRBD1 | TGTGCCAGCAGCGTGACAGGGGGGGAAGAGCAGTTCTTC | CASSVTGGEEQFF
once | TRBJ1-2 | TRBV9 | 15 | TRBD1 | TGTGCCAGCAGCGTAGGTGGACAGGGGTACTATGGCTACACCTTC | CASSVGGQGYYGYTF
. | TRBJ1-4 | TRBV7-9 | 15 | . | TGTGCCAGCAGCTCAGGACAGACAACTAATGAAAAACTGTTTTTT | CASSSGQTTNEKLFF
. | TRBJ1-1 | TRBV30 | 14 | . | TGTGCCTGGATGAGGGGGTCAATGAACACTGAAGCTTTCTTT | CAWMRGSMNTEAFF
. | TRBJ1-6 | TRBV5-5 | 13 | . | TGTGCCAGCAGCCTAGACAGGAATTCACCCCTCCACTTT | CASSLDRNSPLHF
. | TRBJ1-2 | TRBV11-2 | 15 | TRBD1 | TGTGCCAGCAGCCCCCCAGGGGGAGGCTACTATGGCTACACCTTC | CASSPPGGGYYGYTF
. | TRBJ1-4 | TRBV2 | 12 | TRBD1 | TGTGCCGGAACTCCAGGGGGGGAAAAACTGTTTTTT | CAGTPGGEKLFF
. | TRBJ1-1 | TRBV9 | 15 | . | TGTGCCAGCACAGCCCCGGGACACCTGAACACTGAAGCTTTCTTT | CASTAPGHLNTEAFF
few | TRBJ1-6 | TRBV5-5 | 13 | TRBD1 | TGTGCCAGCAGGCGGGACAGTCAGGCACCCCTCCACTTT | CASRRDSQAPLHF
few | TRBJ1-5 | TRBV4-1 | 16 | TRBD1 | TGCGCCAGCAGCCAAGCTGGACAGGGGTCCGGCCAGCCCCAGCATTTT | CASSQAGQGSGQPQHF
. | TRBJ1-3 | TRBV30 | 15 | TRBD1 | TGTGCCTTCCGGGACAGCTTTTTCTCTGGAAACACCATATATTTT | CAFRDSFFSGNTIYF
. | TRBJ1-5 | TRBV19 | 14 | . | TGTGCCAGTAACGAGGCGTTGATCAATCAGCCCCAGCATTTT | CASNEALINQPQHF
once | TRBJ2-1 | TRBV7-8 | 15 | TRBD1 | TGTGCCAGCAGCGGAGACAGGGGGTCCTACAATGAGCAGTTCTTC | CASSGDRGSYNEQFF
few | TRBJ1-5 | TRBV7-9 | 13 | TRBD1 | TGTGCCAGCAGCAGGACAGGGGATCAGCCCCAGCATTTT | CASSRTGDQPQHF
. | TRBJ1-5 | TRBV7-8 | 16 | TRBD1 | TGTGCCAGCAGCTTAGGGGACAGGGGAGGCAATCAGCCCCAGCATTTT | CASSLGDRGGNQPQHF
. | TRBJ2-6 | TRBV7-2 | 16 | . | TGTGCCAGCAGCTTAGTCGCCGGCTCTGGGGCCAACGTCCTGACTTTC | CASSLVAGSGANVLTF
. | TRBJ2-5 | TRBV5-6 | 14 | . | TGTGCCAGCAGCGGCTGGGGGCTCCAAGAGACCCAGTACTTC | CASSGWGLQETQYF
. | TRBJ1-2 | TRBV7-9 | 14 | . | TGTGCCAGCAGCTTAACAGGATCCAACTATGGCTACACCTTC | CASSLTGSNYGYTF
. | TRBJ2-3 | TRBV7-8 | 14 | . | TGTGCCAGCAGCTTAAGGCCGCGGACAGATACGCAGTATTTT | CASSLRPRTDTQYF
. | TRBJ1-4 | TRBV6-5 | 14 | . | TGTGCCAGCAGTAGAGGCCAAGCCAATGAAAAACTGTTTTTT | CASSRGQANEKLFF
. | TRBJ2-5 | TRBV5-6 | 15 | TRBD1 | TGTGCCAGCAGCGCGCTGGCGGGACAGGGACAGACCCAGTACTTC | CASSALAGQGQTQYF
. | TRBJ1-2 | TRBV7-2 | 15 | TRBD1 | TGTGCCAGCAGCTTCGATCCCGGGACAGGCCATGGCTACACCTTC | CASSFDPGTGHGYTF
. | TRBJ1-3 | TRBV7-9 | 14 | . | TGTGCCAGCAGCTTAACGAGCTCTGGAAACACCATATATTTT | CASSLTSSGNTIYF
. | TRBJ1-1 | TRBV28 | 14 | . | TGTGCCAGCAGTCCTTTAACCTCGGGCACTGAAGCTTTCTTT | CASSPLTSGTEAFF
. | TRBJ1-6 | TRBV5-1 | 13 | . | TGCGCCAGCAGTCGACAGGTTAATTCACCCCTCCACTTT | CASSRQVNSPLHF
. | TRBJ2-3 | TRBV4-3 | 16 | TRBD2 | TGCGCCAGCAGCACAGTCGGCGGGGGAAGCACAGATACGCAGTATTTT | CASSTVGGGSTDTQYF
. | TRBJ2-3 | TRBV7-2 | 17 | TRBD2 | TGTGCCAGCAGTAAAACACTAGCGGGTAAAAGCACAGATACGCAGTATTTT | CASSKTLAGKSTDTQYF